The sequence of this T cell receptor beta chain was determined in a study of blood T cell repertoires in COVID-19. The CDR3 extends over 17 amino acids. From germline, CDR1 is LNHDA and CDR2 SQIVND (reference sequence). V shed 3 bases, J shed 4 bases, and the junction held 12 bases outside the gene matches. Assay: immunoSEQ multiplex PCR; the TCRdb copy retains only in-frame clones and omits some. The repertoire consists of approximately 110,000 clones, with more than 75% occurring once and the leading ten covering approximately 8.1%. The receptor was derived from a woman in her thirties or forties with acute or convalescent COVID-19. Sequencing was carried out using peripheral blood. The V call is TRBV19, the J call TRBJ1-2, with 9 positions matching TRBD1. The CDR3 here is CASSMSPGQGTLYGYTF. CDR3 DNA sequence: TGTGCCAGTAGTATGAGCCCGGGACAGGGAACCCTCTATGGCTACACCTTC.